The clone carrying this T cell receptor beta chain was detected ten times or more. The antigen is unknown. The sample belongs to a study of T cell repertoires in cytomegalovirus infection. A single record per CDR3 protein comes from TCRdb applying MiXCR to the reads. The sample consists of 480,000 or so distinct CDR3 sequences, around 11% of them appearing once. Germline V gene data show CDR1 as MNHNS and CDR2 as SASEGT. This CDR3 contains 17 residues. The V and J ends lost 6 bases and 0 bases respectively, with 18 bases between them. General study points: There were HLA-C-restricted CMV-specific TCR beta clonotypes dominating the ex vivo response. Summed public TCR beta family frequency identified CMV carriers bearing the relevant HLA.

Sequencing used PBMCs. The sequence was obtained from a human donor in good health (CMV status not recorded). Some clones in this sample may be carry-over from other donors' samples. This sequence joins TRBV6-1 and TRBJ1-3; D perhaps matches TRBD1 (5 bases). CDR3 coding DNA: TGTGCCAGCAGCGTTCGGGGCTCCAGCCCCTCTGGAAACACCATATATTTT. The encoded protein is CASSVRGSSPSGNTIYF.